This T cell receptor beta chain stems from a study of blood T cell repertoires in COVID-19. Study summary: Nucleic acid was either cDNA or gDNA, and it came from T cells, B-cell-depleted T cells, or PBMCs.

Per the authors' pipeline: Nucleated cell number was recorded as an estimate derived from reference gene primer amplification. This table comes from immunoSEQ multiplex PCR, and its TCRdb copy is limited to in-frame clones, with some not included. V and J calls and clone size come straight from that table; D and trimming were deduced from the DNA. The sample includes some 370,000 clones, about 90% of them seen just once. Germline V gives CDR1 PRHDT, CDR2 FYEKMQ (reference sequence). CDR3 length equals 13 residues. Trimming left V 3 bases short and J 4 bases short, with 7 bases between. The chain combines TRBV13 with TRBJ2-1; D is unresolved. The sample taken for sequencing was peripheral blood. This receptor was taken from a middle-aged man with acute or convalescent COVID-19. CDR3 residues: CASSLTSYNEQFF. The CDR3 DNA reads TGTGCCAGCAGCTTGACAAGTTACAATGAGCAGTTCTTC.